Sequencing of this T cell receptor (beta chain) was carried out in a study of shared T cell receptors in the human thymus. TCRdb's copy holds only in-frame clones and misses some; the assay was immunoSEQ multiplex PCR. This sample has about 380,000 clones; over 90% occur once, and the top ten carry roughly 0.02%. With 2 bases removed from V and 1 base from J, the gap between germline ends came to 6 bases. Germline V gene sequence: CDR1 PRHDT, CDR2 FYEKMQ (reference sequence). This CDR3 comprises 14 residues. The sample was thymocytes. This rearrangement joins TRBV13 to TRBJ2-4; no reliable D call. This clonotype originated in a human donor. The CDR3 sequence is CASSLRMAKNIQYF. DNA for the CDR3: TGTGCCAGCAGCTTACGGATGGCCAAAAACATTCAGTACTTC.